This record concerns one T cell receptor beta chain sequence. The antigen is not known. It was the approximately 130-subject validation cohort, separate from the roughly 700-subject first cohort, to which the donors belonged. These data come from a study of cytomegalovirus exposure and HLA in healthy donors. Study-wide results and caveats: TCR beta chains numbering 164 were designated cytomegalovirus-associated. A few of the chains that were CMV-associated were confirmed in vitro to be specific for CMV antigens. Reported results showed that the classifier diagnosed cytomegalovirus status with high specificity and sensitivity.

TCRdb's table, derived via immunoSEQ multiplex PCR, lists solely in-frame clones and lacks some. The table has 260,000 or so clones, roughly 91% seen once. Germline V lookup: CDR1 SGHAT, CDR2 FQNNGV. Trimming stripped 4 bases from V and 0 bases from J, with 9 bases between. The CDR3 runs 14 residues. The chain is built from TRBV11-2 and TRBJ1-1; possibly TRBD1 for D (6 bases). The sequencing sample was made of PBMCs. The TCR comes from a woman in her twenties or thirties in good health and CMV-seronegative. CDR3 DNA: TGTGCCAGCAGCTCCACAGGGATGAACACTGAAGCTTTCTTT. This encodes CASSSTGMNTEAFF.